This TCR beta chain was identified in a study of blood T cell repertoires in COVID-19. The authors' processing: From reference gene primer amplification, estimates of nucleated cell counts were derived. Method: immunoSEQ multiplex PCR; TCRdb's copy keeps in-frame clones and lacks some. Clone size and V and J calls were adopted from that table, with D and trimming inferred from the DNA. The sample contains 180,000 or so clones, 75% to 90% of which appear only once. Clinical history as reported by participants underpinned cohort assignment. Before being deemed recovered, Cohort 3 donors had two negative PCRs, clearance, or symptom resolution. V shed 0 bases, J shed 5 bases, and the junction held 9 bases outside the gene matches. Per germline, CDR1 MDHEN and CDR2 SYDVKM. The CDR3 extends over 17 amino acids.

Input material: PBMCs or T cells enriched from blood (not recorded which). The TCR comes from a woman between 18 and 29 years old who had recovered from COVID-19. The chain carries TRBV28 and TRBJ2-5, with 10 bases lining up with TRBD1. This CDR3 is CASSLWAPGQGSETQYF. Written as DNA, the CDR3 is TGTGCCAGCAGTTTATGGGCGCCGGGACAGGGGAGTGAGACCCAGTACTTC. The entire variable domain, with the rest obtained from reference TRBV28 and TRBJ2-5, is as follows: DVKVTQSSRYLVKRTGEKVFLECVQDMDHENMFWYRQDPGLGLRLIYFSYDVKMKEKGDIPEGYSVSREKKERFSLILESASTNQTSMYLCASSLWAPGQGSETQYFGPGTRLLVL.